The 10 T cell receptor beta chains below come from one sample, sequenced in a study of blood T cell repertoires in COVID-19. Profiling relied on immunoSEQ multiplex PCR, and the TCRdb table lists in-frame clones only, not all of them. The sample lists a few hundred thousand clones; roughly nine tenths were seen once. Material: peripheral blood. Receptor source: a man aged 50 to 60 with acute or convalescent COVID-19.

The rearrangement joins TRBV27 to TRBJ1-2, with TRBD1 matching 10 bases. This CDR3 comprises 13 residues. The V gene end was trimmed by 6 bases and the J gene end by 8 bases; junction bases not matched to a gene: 6. From germline, CDR1 is MNHEY and CDR2 SMNVEV (reference sequence). CDR3 sequence reads: CASSRQGAWGYTF. CDR3 coding DNA: TGTGCCAGCAGCCGACAGGGGGCGTGGGGCTACACCTTC.

The chain couples TRBV6-5 to TRBJ1-3; D is unresolved. The CDR3 totals 13 residues. The germline CDR1 and CDR2 sequences are MNHEY and SVGAGI. Trimming took off 2 bases at V and 4 bases at J, with 6 bases between the two ends. DNA of the CDR3: TGTGCCAGCAGTTACGGCGGGGGAAACACCATATATTTT. Translation: CASSYGGGNTIYF.

CDR3 residues: CASSPRGNLNTGELFF. CDR3 sequence (DNA): TGTGCCAGCAGCCCCAGGGGCAATTTGAACACCGGGGAGCTGTTTTTT. V and J are TRBV4-2 and TRBJ2-2, with D perhaps matching TRBD1 (6 bases). The V end lost 4 bases, the J end lost 1 base, and 13 bases lay between the germline ends. The CDR3 is 16 amino acids. Germline-derived CDR1 and CDR2 are LGHNA and YNFKEQ.

This chain connects TRBV21-1 to TRBJ1-2. TRBV21-1 is a listed pseudogene. The CDR3 has 12 amino acids. The CDR3: CASIGANYGYTF. CDR3 bases: TGTGCCAGCATCGGAGCTAACTATGGCTACACCTTC.

This clone was seen a handful of times. V usage is TRBV7-9 and J usage is TRBJ2-2; D not certain. Trimming stripped 2 bases from V and 0 bases from J, with 13 bases between. Germline-derived CDR1 and CDR2 are SEHNR and FQNEAQ (reference sequence). CDR3 length equals 17 residues. The CDR3 DNA reads TGTGCCAGCAGCTTAAAATCACGACAAGCGAACACCGGGGAGCTGTTTTTT. Protein: CASSLKSRQANTGELFF.

The chain uses TRBV11-1 and TRBJ2-2, with D perhaps matching TRBD1 (5 bases). Germline V gives CDR1 SGHAT, CDR2 FQDESV (reference sequence). There are 15 residues in the CDR3. Trimming removed 6 bases at V and 4 bases at J, with 15 bases between. Here the CDR3 DNA reads TGTGCCAGCAGACCGTCGTCAAGGGGCACCGGGGAGCTGTTTTTT. Its translation is CASRPSSRGTGELFF. The variable domain in full, completed from reference TRBV11-1 and TRBJ2-2, reads EAEVAQSPRYKITEKSQAVAFWCDPISGHATLYWYRQILGQGPELLVQFQDESVVDDSQLPKDRFSAERLKGVDSTLKIQPAELGDSAMYLCASRPSSRGTGELFFGEGSRLTVL.

The chain recombines TRBV7-6 with TRBJ2-1; weak D call: TRBD1 (6 bases). This CDR3 has 19 residues. The V end was cut by 2 bases, the J end by 1 base, with 21 bases between. Germline V gives CDR1 SGHVS, CDR2 FNYEAQ. CDR3: CASSLRAGTPNLSYNEQFF. The CDR3 DNA sequence: TGTGCCAGCAGCTTAAGGGCCGGGACACCTAACCTATCCTACAATGAGCAGTTCTTC. Full variable domain (rest looked up from reference TRBV7-6 and TRBJ2-1): GAGVSQSPRYKVTKRGQDVALRCDPISGHVSLYWYRQALGQGPEFLTYFNYEAQQDKSGLPNDRFSAERPEGSISTLTIQRTEQRDSAMYRCASSLRAGTPNLSYNEQFFGPGTRLTVL.

This clone was found a few times. The chain recombines TRBV7-3 with TRBJ2-7; 9 bases map to TRBD2. Germline loops: CDR1 SGHTA, CDR2 FQGTGA. Trimming at V came to 8 bases and at J to 2 bases, leaving 10 bases not matched to a gene. The CDR3 has 15 residues. CDR3 bases: TGTGCCAGCTCCCACCGCAGCGGGGGGCCCTACGAGCAGTACTTC. Encoded protein: CASSHRSGGPYEQYF.

The rearrangement uses TRBV7-3 and TRBJ1-2; D perhaps matches TRBD1 (6 bases). The CDR3 sequence is 16 residues long. Trimming took off 5 bases at V and 3 bases at J, with 19 bases between the two ends. Per the germline V gene, CDR1 is SGHTA and CDR2 is FQGTGA. In DNA, the CDR3 is TGTGCCAGCAGCCCACGAGGGGGGGCGGGTGACTATGGCTACACCTTC. This gives the protein CASSPRGGAGDYGYTF.

V and J are TRBV9 and TRBJ2-2, with D perhaps matching TRBD2 (6 bases). Trimming took off 7 bases at V and 4 bases at J, with 11 bases between the two ends. In germline, CDR1 is SGDLS, CDR2 YYNGEE. This CDR3 is 13 amino acids long. The CDR3 DNA is TGTGCCAGCTCTGCGGGACTCACCGGGGAGCTGTTTTTT. Protein product: CASSAGLTGELFF.